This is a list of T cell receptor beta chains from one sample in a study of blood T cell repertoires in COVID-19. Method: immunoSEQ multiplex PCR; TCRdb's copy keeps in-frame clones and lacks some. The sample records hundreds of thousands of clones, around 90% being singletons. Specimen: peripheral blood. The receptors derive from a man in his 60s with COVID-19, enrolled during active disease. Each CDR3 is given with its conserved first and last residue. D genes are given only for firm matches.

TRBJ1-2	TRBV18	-	CASSPVQARPPSNYGYTF	TGTGCCAGCTCACCAGTACAGGCCCGGCCTCCTTCTAACTATGGCTACACCTTC
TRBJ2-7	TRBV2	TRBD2	CASSEAAGGSYEQYF	TGTGCCAGCAGTGAGGCCGCGGGAGGATCCTACGAGCAGTACTTC
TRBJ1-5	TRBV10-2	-	CASSGSWGVAGNQPQHF	TGCGCCAGCAGTGGGTCGTGGGGGGTCGCCGGCAATCAGCCCCAGCATTTT
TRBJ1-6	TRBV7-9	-	CASSSVREVGSPLHF	TGTGCCAGCAGCTCCGTCAGGGAGGTCGGGTCACCCCTCCACTTT
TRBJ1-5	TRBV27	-	CASSPGTARGWNQPQHF	TGTGCCAGCAGTCCAGGGACTGCCCGGGGGTGGAATCAGCCCCAGCATTTT
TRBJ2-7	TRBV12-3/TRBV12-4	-	CASSYRFEQYF	TGTGCCAGCAGTTACAGGTTCGAGCAGTACTTC
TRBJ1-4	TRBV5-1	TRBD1	CASSLGGSQGSPEKLFF	TGCGCCAGCAGCTTGGGGGGGTCACAGGGGTCTCCTGAAAAACTGTTTTTT
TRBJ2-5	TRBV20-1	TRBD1	CSASSGQKETQYF	TGCAGTGCTAGTTCGGGACAGAAAGAGACCCAGTACTTC
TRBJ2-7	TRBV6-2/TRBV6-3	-	CASSYSTAVSYEQYF	TGTGCCAGCAGTTACTCGACGGCGGTTTCCTACGAGCAGTACTTC
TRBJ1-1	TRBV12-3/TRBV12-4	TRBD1	CASSSTGYATPFF	TGTGCCAGCAGTTCGACAGGGTATGCTACACCTTTCTTT